This entry lists 10 T cell receptor beta chains sequenced from one sample in a study of blood T cell repertoires in COVID-19. The table came from immunoSEQ multiplex PCR; TCRdb's copy has only in-frame clones and leaves some out. The sample lists roughly 200,000 clones, approximately 89% occurring once. The specimen sequenced was peripheral blood. The receptors originated from a woman aged 30 to 39 with acute or convalescent COVID-19.

This clone came up once. The rearrangement uses TRBV5-1 and TRBJ2-7, with D possibly being TRBD2 (5 bases). The V end was cut by 2 bases, the J end by 10 bases, with 10 bases between. The CDR3 is 11 amino acids. The germline gives CDR1 SGHRS, CDR2 YFSETQ. As DNA, the CDR3 is TGCGCCAGCAGCTTCGAGGGAGTTCAGTACTTC. Its translation: CASSFEGVQYF.

The chain links TRBV25-1 to TRBJ1-4; unclear D gene. CDR3 length: 13 residues. Germline V gene sequence: CDR1 MGHDK, CDR2 SYGVNS. V lost 3 bases, J lost 10 bases, and 12 bases lay in between. The CDR3 protein is CASSDETMRKLFF. DNA of the CDR3: TGTGCCAGCAGTGATGAGACAATGCGAAAACTGTTTTTT.

The chain joins TRBV6-2 or TRBV6-3 to TRBJ2-7; D perhaps matches TRBD2 (5 bases). The germline V gene has CDR1 MNHEY and CDR2 SVGEGT. V lost 2 bases to trimming and J lost 3 bases, with 14 bases between them. The CDR3 totals 15 residues. The CDR3 DNA follows: TGTGCCAGCAGTTACCGGGGATACGAGGTCTACGAGCAGTACTTC. It translates to CASSYRGYEVYEQYF.

This clone was detected only once. This chain uses TRBV28 with TRBJ2-7; possible D gene TRBD1, 7 bases. Trimming left V 3 bases short and J 6 bases short, with 9 bases between. The germline gives CDR1 MDHEN, CDR2 SYDVKM. This CDR3 region has 12 residues. The CDR3 is CASSLQGGEQYF. The CDR3 nucleotides read TGTGCCAGCAGTTTGCAGGGGGGCGAGCAGTACTTC.

This clone was observed a handful of times. This chain links TRBV7-9 with TRBJ1-1; tentative D call: TRBD1 (6 bases). The CDR3 covers 11 residues. Per germline, CDR1 SEHNR and CDR2 FQNEAQ (reference sequence). V was shortened by 5 bases and J by 10 bases, with 11 bases between the two germline ends. This CDR3 reads CASSLRGGAFF. In DNA form, the CDR3 reads TGTGCCAGCAGCCTACGAGGGGGAGCTTTCTTT.

The V gene is TRBV29-1, the J gene TRBJ2-1; tentatively, D is TRBD2 (5 bases). V lost 4 bases and J 7 bases, leaving 17 bases between the germline ends. CDR1 is SQVTM, CDR2 ANQGSEA, per germline. This CDR3 is built from 14 residues. The CDR3 spells CSVGPPGAGNEQFF. The CDR3 bases are TGCAGCGTTGGCCCACCCGGTGCGGGTAATGAGCAGTTCTTC.

V gene TRBV15 combines with J gene TRBJ2-7; perhaps TRBD2 as D (5 bases). There are 15 residues in the CDR3. V lost 0 bases and J 4 bases, leaving 13 bases between the germline ends. CDR1 LNHNV and CDR2 YYDKDF come from the germline V gene (reference sequence). In DNA form, the CDR3 reads TGTGCCACCAGCAGAGATCCCACTAGTTATTACGAGCAGTACTTC. It is translated as CATSRDPTSYYEQYF.

The chain uses TRBV7-9 and TRBJ2-1, with 7 bases aligning to TRBD1. Per the germline V gene, CDR1 is SEHNR and CDR2 is FQNEAQ (reference sequence). J gave up 9 bases and V 5 bases, and 10 bases lay outside the gene matches. CDR3 length equals 14 residues. In DNA form, the CDR3 reads TGTGCCAGCAGCACGTCGACAGGGTCAGTTGAGCAGTTCTTC. Residues: CASSTSTGSVEQFF.

The chain carries TRBV7-8 and TRBJ2-1, with 7 nucleotides matching TRBD2. The germline gives CDR1 SGHVS, CDR2 FQNEAQ. Losses at the gene ends were 0 bases for V and 9 bases for J; bases not matched to a gene: 8. This CDR3 is 15 amino acids long. The CDR3 sequence is CASSLAGGPLTEQFF. The CDR3 region has the DNA TGTGCCAGCAGCTTAGCGGGAGGGCCTTTAACTGAGCAGTTCTTC.

The chain carries TRBV5-1 and TRBJ2-1, with TRBD1 matching over 9 bases. Germline V gives CDR1 SGHRS, CDR2 YFSETQ. This CDR3 has 15 amino acids. Unmatched junction bases numbered 6, after V lost 4 bases and J lost 4 bases. The DNA for the CDR3 is TGCGCCAGCAGCCGTACAGGGGGCATGTACAATGAGCAGTTCTTC. Protein: CASSRTGGMYNEQFF.